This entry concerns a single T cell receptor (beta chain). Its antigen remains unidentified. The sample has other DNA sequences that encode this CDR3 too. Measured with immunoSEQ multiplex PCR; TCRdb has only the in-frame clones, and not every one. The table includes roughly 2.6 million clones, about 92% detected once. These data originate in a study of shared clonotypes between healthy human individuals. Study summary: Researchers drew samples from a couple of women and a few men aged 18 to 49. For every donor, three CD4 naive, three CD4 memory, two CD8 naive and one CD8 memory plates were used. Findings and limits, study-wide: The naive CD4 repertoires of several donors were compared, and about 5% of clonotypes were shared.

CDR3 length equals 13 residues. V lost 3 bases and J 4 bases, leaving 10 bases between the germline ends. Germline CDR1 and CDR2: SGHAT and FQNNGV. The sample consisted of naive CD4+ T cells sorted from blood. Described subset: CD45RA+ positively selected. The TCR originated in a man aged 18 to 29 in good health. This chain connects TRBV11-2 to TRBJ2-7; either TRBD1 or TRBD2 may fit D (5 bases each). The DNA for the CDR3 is TGTGCCAGCAGCTTGAGAGGGGCTTACGAGCAGTACTTC. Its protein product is CASSLRGAYEQYF.